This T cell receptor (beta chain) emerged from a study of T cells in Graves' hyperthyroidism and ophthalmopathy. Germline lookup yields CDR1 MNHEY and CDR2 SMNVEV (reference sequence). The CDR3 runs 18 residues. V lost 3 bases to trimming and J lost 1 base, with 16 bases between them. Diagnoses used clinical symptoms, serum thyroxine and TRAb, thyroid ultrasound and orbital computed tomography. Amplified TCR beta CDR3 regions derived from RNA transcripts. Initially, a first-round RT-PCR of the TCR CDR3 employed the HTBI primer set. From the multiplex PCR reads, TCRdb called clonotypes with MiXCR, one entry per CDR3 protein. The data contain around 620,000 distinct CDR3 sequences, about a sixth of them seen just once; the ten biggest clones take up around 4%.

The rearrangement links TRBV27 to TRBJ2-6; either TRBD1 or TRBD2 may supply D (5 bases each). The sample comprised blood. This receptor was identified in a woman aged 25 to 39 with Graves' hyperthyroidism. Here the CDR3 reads CASSFMRGPISGANVLTF. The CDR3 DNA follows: TGTGCCAGCAGTTTTATGAGGGGTCCCATTTCTGGGGCCAACGTCCTGACTTTC.